This T cell receptor beta chain derives from a study of blood T cell repertoires in COVID-19. On the study more broadly: Italy, Spain and the United States were the sources of the convalescent and acute COVID-19 samples. Sources were T cells, B-cell-depleted T cells, or PBMCs; the material itself was cDNA or gDNA.

In the source study's methods: Reference gene primer amplification yielded estimated nucleated cell counts. Data came from immunoSEQ multiplex PCR; TCRdb stores just in-frame clones and leaves some out. The DNA was the basis for D and trimming; V, J and clone size are from that table. Here the sample spans 200,000 to 250,000 clones, 86% being singletons. The germline CDR1 and CDR2 sequences are LGHDT and YNNKEL (reference sequence). This CDR3 spans 14 amino acids. V shed 2 bases, J shed 9 bases, and the junction held 3 bases outside the gene matches. Contact with a PCR-confirmed or clinician-diagnosed COVID-19 case occurred within 2 weeks of entry.

The material sequenced was PBMCs or T cells enriched from blood (not recorded which). The clonotype comes from a woman in her 30s who had been exposed to COVID-19. The chain combines TRBV3-1 (or the pseudogene TRBV3-2) with TRBJ2-4; 11 bases align to TRBD2. The CDR3: CASSQQTSGSIQYF. The CDR3 region has the DNA TGTGCCAGCAGCCAACAAACTAGCGGGAGCATTCAGTACTTC.